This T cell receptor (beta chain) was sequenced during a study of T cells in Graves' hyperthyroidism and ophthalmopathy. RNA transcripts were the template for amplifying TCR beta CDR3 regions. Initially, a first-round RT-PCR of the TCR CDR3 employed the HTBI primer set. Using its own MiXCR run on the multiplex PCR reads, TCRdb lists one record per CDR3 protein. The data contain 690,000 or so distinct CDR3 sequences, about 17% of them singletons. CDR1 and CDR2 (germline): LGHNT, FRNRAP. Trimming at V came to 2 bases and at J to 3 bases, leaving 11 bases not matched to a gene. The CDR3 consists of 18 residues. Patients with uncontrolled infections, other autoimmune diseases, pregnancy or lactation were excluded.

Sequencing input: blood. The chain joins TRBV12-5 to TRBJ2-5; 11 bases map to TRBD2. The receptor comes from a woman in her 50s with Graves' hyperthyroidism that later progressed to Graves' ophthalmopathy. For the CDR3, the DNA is TGTGCTAGTGGTTTGACGCTCCCCGGACTAGCGGGTAAAGAGACCCAGTACTTC. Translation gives CASGLTLPGLAGKETQYF.